This entry features one TCR beta chain sequence. This entry comes from a study of blood T cell repertoires in COVID-19. Some clones are missing from TCRdb's copy, which holds only in-frame ones; the method was immunoSEQ multiplex PCR. The sample yields 150,000 to 200,000 clones, roughly 90% seen once. The TCR sequence derives from a man aged 30-40 years with COVID-19, enrolled during active disease. Specimen: peripheral blood.

CDR3 DNA sequence: TGTGCCAGCAGTACGACAGGGATGAAAGCTTTCTTT. It yields the protein CASSTTGMKAFF. The genes are TRBV2 and TRBJ1-1; 7 bases map to TRBD1. This CDR3 is 12 amino acids long. CDR1 is SNHLY, CDR2 FYNNEI, per germline. J gave up 9 bases and V 5 bases, and 6 bases lay outside the gene matches.